This T cell receptor (beta chain) was sequenced for a study of T-cell reconstitution after alpha-beta-depleted transplantation in children. This clonotype was counted only a few times. Germline CDR1 is SGHRS and CDR2 is YFSETQ. Trimming shortened V by 4 bases and J by 3 bases, and 19 bases separated the two germline ends. This CDR3 region has 17 residues. A TCRbeta library incorporating unique molecular identifiers was prepared. TCRdb re-called the PCR reads through MiXCR, storing one row per CDR3 protein. The sample lists about half a million distinct CDR3 sequences; roughly an eighth were seen once.

Sample: PBMCs from the stem cell graft donor, taken from the stem cell graft. The receptor's source is a human donor who donated a stem cell graft to a child with combined immunodeficiency. The chain has TRBV5-1 and TRBJ2-2, with a possible D match to TRBD2 (7 bases). CDR3 DNA: TGCGCCAGCAGCCCCCCCGTGGCGGGGGCCGACACCGGGGAGCTGTTTTTT. Its protein is CASSPPVAGADTGELFF.